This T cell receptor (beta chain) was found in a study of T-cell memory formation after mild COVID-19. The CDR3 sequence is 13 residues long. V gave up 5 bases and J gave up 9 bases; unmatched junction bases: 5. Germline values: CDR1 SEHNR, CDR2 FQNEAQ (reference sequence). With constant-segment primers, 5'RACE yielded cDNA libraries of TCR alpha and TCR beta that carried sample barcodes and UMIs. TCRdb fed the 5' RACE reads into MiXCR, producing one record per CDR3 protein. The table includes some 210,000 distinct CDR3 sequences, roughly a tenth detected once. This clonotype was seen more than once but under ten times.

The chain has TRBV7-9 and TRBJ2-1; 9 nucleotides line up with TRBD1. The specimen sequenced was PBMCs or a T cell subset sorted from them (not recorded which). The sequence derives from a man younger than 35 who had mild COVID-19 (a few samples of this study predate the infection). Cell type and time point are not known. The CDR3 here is CASSATGGVEQFF. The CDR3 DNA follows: TGTGCCAGCAGCGCGACAGGGGGAGTTGAGCAGTTCTTC.